The present T cell receptor (beta chain) was sequenced within a study of CD8+CD57+ T cells in acquired aplastic anemia. Study context: CD4+ and CD8+ cells, once sorted, gave DNA averaging approximately 3 ug. Findings of the study overall: It was found that more than 25 CD8+ CDR3 sequences were shared between patients and controls. Patient and control CD8+ Simpson's diversity was not significantly different.

About this clonotype itself: Its target is unknown.

The CDR3 is 16 residues long. The V gene end was trimmed by 6 bases and the J gene end by 1 base; junction bases not matched to a gene: 8. CDR1 MNHNY and CDR2 SVGAGI come from the germline V gene (reference sequence). Whoever was chosen for sequencing had shown CD8+CD57+ cell expansion by flow cytometry. The template for TCR beta VDJ and CDR3 sequence profiling was genomic DNA. TCRdb re-analysed the reads in MiXCR, keeping a single row per CDR3 protein. The table records some 170,000 distinct CDR3 sequences, 50% to 65% of them present only once. The TCR was taken from a human donor with aplastic anemia. Sequences were obtained from sorted CD4+, CD8+, or CD8+CD57+ T cells (not recorded which) from PBMCs. The chain uses TRBV6-6 and TRBJ2-3; 9 nucleotides match TRBD2. For the CDR3, the DNA is TGTGCCAGCAGACACGGCGGGGGGGAAGGCACAGATACGCAGTATTTT. Residues: CASRHGGGEGTDTQYF.